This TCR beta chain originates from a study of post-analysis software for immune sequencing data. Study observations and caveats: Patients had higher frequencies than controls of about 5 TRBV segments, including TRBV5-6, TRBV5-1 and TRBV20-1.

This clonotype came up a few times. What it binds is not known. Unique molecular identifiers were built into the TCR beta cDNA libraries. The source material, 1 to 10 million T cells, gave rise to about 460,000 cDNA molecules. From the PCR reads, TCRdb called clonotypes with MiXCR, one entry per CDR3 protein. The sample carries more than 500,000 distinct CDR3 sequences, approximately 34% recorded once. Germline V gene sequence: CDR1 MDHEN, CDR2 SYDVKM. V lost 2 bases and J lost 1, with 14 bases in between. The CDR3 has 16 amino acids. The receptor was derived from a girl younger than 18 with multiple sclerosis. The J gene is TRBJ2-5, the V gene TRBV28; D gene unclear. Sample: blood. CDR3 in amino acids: CASSLKHATFQETQYF. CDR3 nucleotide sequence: TGTGCCAGCAGTTTAAAACACGCGACCTTCCAAGAGACCCAGTACTTC. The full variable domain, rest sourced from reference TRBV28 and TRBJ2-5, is DVKVTQSSRYLVKRTGEKVFLECVQDMDHENMFWYRQDPGLGLRLIYFSYDVKMKEKGDIPEGYSVSREKKERFSLILESASTNQTSMYLCASSLKHATFQETQYFGPGTRLLVL.